The rows below give T cell receptor beta chains drawn from one sample of a study of cytomegalovirus exposure and HLA in healthy donors. The assay was immunoSEQ multiplex PCR, and TCRdb's table has in-frame clones only and misses some. In the table there are under 200,000 clones, about 12% of which are singletons. The sequenced material came from PBMCs. These receptors originate from a middle-aged man in good health and CMV-seropositive. The conserved cysteine and the conserved F or W are not part of the CDR3 here. Fields, in order: V gene, D gene, CDR3 protein. The D gene is left open where the match is weak.

V: TRBV9; D: TRBD2; CDR3: ASSLPGGGGGAHTQY
V: TRBV9; D: -; CDR3: ASSVGSGFLAPQH
V: TRBV5-5; D: -; CDR3: ASSFTPGGGYEQY
V: TRBV11-2; D: -; CDR3: ASSLLQGGTEAF
V: TRBV10-3; D: -; CDR3: AISERSQETQY
V: TRBV5-1; D: -; CDR3: ASSSGLGTQLRYTEAF
V: TRBV5-1; D: -; CDR3: ASSETGELGQPQH
V: TRBV20-1; D: TRBD1; CDR3: SARDSGRF
V: TRBV15; D: -; CDR3: ATSRDPTATNEKLF
V: TRBV14; D: -; CDR3: ASSLKWAPSTDTQY
V: TRBV5-1; D: TRBD2; CDR3: ASSTGTSGGQETQY
V: TRBV5-6; D: TRBD2; CDR3: ASSLRASGGTDGELF
V: TRBV14; D: TRBD2; CDR3: ASSYTSGGYEQY
V: TRBV5-6; D: TRBD1; CDR3: ASSIPGQGATDTQY
V: TRBV7-6; D: -; CDR3: ASSSGQPNQPQH
V: TRBV11-3; D: -; CDR3: ASSLNVDQGEQF
V: TRBV10-3; D: TRBD1; CDR3: AISESSTGDSYEQY
V: TRBV11-3; D: -; CDR3: ASSLGNSGSEQY
V: TRBV6-5; D: TRBD2; CDR3: ASTLLAGSYEQF
V: TRBV5-6; D: TRBD1; CDR3: ASSARQGYNSPLH
V: TRBV5-6; D: -; CDR3: ASSLGQGNYGYT
V: TRBV2; D: TRBD1; CDR3: AGDLQGASDTQY
V: TRBV15; D: -; CDR3: ATSPAVRTVNQPQH
V: TRBV6-1; D: TRBD1; CDR3: AIPDRADTQY
V: TRBV27; D: TRBD2; CDR3: ASGPLGGGGETQY
V: TRBV27; D: -; CDR3: ASTSPGGLDGYT
V: TRBV19; D: -; CDR3: ASSIRGPHNNEQF
V: TRBV12-5; D: TRBD1; CDR3: ASGLTGGGTGELF